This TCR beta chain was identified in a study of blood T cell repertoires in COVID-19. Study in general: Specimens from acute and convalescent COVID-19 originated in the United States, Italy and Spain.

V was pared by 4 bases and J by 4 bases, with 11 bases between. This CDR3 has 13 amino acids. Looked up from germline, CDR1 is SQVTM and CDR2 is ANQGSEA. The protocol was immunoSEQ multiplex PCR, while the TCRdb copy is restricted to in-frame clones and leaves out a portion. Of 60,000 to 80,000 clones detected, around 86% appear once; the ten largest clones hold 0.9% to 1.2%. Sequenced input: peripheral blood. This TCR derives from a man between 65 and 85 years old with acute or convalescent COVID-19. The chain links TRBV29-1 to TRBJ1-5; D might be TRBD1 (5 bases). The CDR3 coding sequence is TGCAGCGTTGTTGCGGGGGGGAATCAGCCCCAGCATTTT. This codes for CSVVAGGNQPQHF.